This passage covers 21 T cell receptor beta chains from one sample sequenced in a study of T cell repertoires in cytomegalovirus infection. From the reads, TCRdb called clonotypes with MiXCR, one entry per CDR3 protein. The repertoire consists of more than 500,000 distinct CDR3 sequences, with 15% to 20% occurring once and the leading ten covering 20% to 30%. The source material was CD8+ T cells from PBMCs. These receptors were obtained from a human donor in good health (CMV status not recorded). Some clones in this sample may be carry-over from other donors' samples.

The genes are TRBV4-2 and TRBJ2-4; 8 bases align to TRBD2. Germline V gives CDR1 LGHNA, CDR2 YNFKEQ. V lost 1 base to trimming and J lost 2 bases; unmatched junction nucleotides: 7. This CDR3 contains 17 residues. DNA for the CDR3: TGTGCCAGCAGCCAAGTCCAACGGGAGGGCCCCAAAAACATTCAGTACTTC. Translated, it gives CASSQVQREGPKNIQYF.

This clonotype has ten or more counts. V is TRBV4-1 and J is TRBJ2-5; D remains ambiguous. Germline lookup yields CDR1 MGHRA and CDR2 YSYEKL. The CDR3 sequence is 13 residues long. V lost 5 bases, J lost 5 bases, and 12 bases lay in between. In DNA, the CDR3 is TGCGCCAGCAGCAGGGATCGTCAGGAGACCCAGTACTTC. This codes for CASSRDRQETQYF.

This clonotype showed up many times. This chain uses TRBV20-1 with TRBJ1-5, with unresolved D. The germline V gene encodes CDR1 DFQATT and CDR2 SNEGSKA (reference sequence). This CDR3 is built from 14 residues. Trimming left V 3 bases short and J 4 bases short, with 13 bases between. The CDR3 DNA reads TGCAGTGCTAGGGGTCAGAGCCTGAATCAGCCCCAGCATTTT. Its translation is CSARGQSLNQPQHF.

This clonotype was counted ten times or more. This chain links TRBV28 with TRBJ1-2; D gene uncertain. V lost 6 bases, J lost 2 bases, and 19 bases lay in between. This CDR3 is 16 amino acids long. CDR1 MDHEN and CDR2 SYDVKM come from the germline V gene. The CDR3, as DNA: TGTGCCAGCAGCCCCCGGAGGCCTCGGGGAAACTATGGCTACACCTTC. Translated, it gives CASSPRRPRGNYGYTF.

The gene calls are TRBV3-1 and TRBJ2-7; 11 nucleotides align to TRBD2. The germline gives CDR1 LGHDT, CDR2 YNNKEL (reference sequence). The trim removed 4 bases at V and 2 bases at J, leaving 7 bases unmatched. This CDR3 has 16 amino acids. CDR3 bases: TGTGCCAGCAGCCGTTTTAAGACTAGCGGGACCTACGAGCAGTACTTC. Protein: CASSRFKTSGTYEQYF.

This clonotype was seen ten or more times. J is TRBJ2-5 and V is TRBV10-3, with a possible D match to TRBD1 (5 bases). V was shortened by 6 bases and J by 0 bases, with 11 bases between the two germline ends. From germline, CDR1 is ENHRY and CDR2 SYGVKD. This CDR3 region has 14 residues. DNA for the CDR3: TGTGCCATCAGCGAGCCAGGGAACCAAGAGACCCAGTACTTC. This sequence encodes CAISEPGNQETQYF.

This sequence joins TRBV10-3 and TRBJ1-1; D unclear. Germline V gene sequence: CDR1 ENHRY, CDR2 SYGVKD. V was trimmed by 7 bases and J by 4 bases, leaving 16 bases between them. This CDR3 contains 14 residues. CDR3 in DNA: TGTGCCATCATTGATGATGGTGAGCGCACTGAAGCTTTCTTT. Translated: CAIIDDGERTEAFF.

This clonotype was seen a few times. The CDR3 region is CASSYGQKETQYF. As DNA, the CDR3 is TGTGCCAGCAGTTACGGGCAGAAAGAGACCCAGTACTTC. The rearrangement links TRBV6-6 to TRBJ2-5; D is ambiguous. This CDR3 comprises 13 residues. The V and J ends lost 2 bases and 3 bases respectively, with 7 bases between them. Germline V lookup: CDR1 MNHNY, CDR2 SVGAGI (reference sequence).

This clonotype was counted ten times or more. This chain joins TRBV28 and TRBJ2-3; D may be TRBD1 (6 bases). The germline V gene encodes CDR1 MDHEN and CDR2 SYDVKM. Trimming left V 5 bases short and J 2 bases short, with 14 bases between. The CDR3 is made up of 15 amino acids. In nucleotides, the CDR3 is TGTGCCAGCAGTACCCTCGACAGGACCACAGATACGCAGTATTTT. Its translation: CASSTLDRTTDTQYF.

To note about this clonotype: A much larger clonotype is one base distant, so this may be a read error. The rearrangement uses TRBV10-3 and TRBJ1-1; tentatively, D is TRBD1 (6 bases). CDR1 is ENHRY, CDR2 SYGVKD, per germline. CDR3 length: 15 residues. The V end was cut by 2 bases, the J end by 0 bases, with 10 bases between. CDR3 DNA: TGTGCCATCAGTGAGGCAACAGGGATGAACACTGAAGCTTTCTTT. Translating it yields CAISEATGMNTEAFF.

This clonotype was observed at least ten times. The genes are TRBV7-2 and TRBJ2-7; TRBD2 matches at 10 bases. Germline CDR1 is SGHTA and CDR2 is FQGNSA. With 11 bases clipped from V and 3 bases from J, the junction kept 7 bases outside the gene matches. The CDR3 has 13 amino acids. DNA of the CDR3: TGTGCCGCGGGGGCTAGCGGGAGCTACGAGCAGTACTTC. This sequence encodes CAAGASGSYEQYF. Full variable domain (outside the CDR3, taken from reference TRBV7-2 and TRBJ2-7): GAGVSQSPSNKVTEKGKDVELRCDPISGHTALYWYRQSLGQGLEFLIYFQGNSAPDKSGLPSDRFSAERTGGSVSTLTIQRTQQEDSAVYLCAAGASGSYEQYFGPGTRLTVT.

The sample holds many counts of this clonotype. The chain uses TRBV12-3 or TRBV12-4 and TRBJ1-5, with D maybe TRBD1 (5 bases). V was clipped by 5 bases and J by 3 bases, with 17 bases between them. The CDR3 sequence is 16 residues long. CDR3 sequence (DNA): TGTGCCAGCAGTCAAGTACCCGGGACTTCCAATCAGCCCCAGCATTTT. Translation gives CASSQVPGTSNQPQHF.

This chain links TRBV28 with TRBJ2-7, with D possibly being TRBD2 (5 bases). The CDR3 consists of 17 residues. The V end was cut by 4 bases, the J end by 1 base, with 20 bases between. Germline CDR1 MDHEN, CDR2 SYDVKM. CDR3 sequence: CASSSPNRMGSSYEQYF. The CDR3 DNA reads TGTGCCAGCAGTTCTCCCAATAGGATGGGGAGTTCCTACGAGCAGTACTTC.

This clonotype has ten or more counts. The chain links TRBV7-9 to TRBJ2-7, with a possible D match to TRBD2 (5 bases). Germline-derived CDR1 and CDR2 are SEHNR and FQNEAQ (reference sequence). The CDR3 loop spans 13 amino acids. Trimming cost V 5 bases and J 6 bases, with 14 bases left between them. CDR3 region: CASSKDWNSEQYF. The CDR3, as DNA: TGTGCCAGCAGCAAGGACTGGAACAGCGAGCAGTACTTC.

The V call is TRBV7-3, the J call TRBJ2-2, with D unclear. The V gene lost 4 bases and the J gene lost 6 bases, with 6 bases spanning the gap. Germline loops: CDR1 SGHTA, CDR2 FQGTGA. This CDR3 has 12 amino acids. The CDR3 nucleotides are TGTGCCAGCAGCTCTGATCCCGGGGAGCTGTTTTTT. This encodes CASSSDPGELFF.

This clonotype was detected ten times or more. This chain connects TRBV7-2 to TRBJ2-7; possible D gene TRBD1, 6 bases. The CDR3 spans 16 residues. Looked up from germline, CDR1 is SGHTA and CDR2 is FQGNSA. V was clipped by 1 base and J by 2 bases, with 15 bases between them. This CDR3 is CASSLGSLGGTYEQYF. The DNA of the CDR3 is TGTGCCAGCAGCTTAGGATCACTAGGGGGAACCTACGAGCAGTACTTC.

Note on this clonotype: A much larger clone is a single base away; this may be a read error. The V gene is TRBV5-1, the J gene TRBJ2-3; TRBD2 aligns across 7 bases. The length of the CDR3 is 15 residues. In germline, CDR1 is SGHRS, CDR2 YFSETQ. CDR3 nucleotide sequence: TGCGCCAGCAGCCCCGGACTAGAGGACACAGATACGCAGTGTTTT. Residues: CASSPGLEDTDTQCF.

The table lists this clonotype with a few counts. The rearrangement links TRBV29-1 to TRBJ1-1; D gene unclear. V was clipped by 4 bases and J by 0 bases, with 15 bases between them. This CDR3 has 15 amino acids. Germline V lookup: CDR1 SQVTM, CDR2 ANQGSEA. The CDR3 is CSVVSGVALNTEAFF. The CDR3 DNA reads TGCAGCGTTGTTTCCGGGGTCGCACTGAACACTGAAGCTTTCTTT.

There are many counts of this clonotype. The CDR3 nucleotides are TGTGCCAGCAGGAGGAGTAAGGATGAAAAACTGTTTTTT. Translation: CASRRSKDEKLFF. V gene TRBV7-9 combines with J gene TRBJ1-4; D unclear. The CDR3 loop spans 13 amino acids. Germline V CDR1 and CDR2: SEHNR, FQNEAQ (reference sequence). V was shortened by 6 bases and J by 6 bases, with 11 bases between the two germline ends.

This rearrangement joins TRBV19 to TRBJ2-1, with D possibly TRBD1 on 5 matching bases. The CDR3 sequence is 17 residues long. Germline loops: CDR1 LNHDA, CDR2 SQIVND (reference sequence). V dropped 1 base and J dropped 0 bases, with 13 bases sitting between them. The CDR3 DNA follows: TGTGCCAGTAGTATAGGGGGCAGCTGGAGCTCCTACAATGAGCAGTTCTTC. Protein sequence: CASSIGGSWSSYNEQFF. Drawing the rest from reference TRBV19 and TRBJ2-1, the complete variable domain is DGGITQSPKYLFRKEGQNVTLSCEQNLNHDAMYWYRQDPGQGLRLIYYSQIVNDFQKGDIAEGYSVSREKKESFPLTVTSAQKNPTAFYLCASSIGGSWSSYNEQFFGPGTRLTVL.

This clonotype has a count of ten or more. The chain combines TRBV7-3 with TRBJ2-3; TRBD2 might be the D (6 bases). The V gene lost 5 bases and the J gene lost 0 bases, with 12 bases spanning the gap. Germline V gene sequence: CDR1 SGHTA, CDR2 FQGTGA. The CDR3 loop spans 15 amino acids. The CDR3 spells CASSEGTSSTDTQYF. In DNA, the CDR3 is TGTGCCAGCAGCGAGGGGACTTCTAGCACAGATACGCAGTATTTT.